The present entry profiles one T cell receptor (beta chain) with its context. Its target is unknown. The length of the CDR3 is 14 residues. V lost 9 bases, J lost 0 bases, and 10 bases lay in between. Per the germline V gene, CDR1 is SGHRS and CDR2 is YFSETQ. Amplification of TCR beta CDR3 regions was performed using RNA transcripts as template. RT-PCR in the first round (using the HTBI primer set) targeted the TCR CDR3. One entry per CDR3 protein, called by TCRdb with MiXCR from the multiplex PCR reads. The table includes over 700,000 distinct CDR3 sequences, 30% to 40% detected once. The entry originates in a study of T cells in Graves' hyperthyroidism and ophthalmopathy. Study-wide results and caveats: Most thyroid clonotypes with frequency above 0.001 were detected in blood.

This sequence originates from a woman aged 40 to 50 with Graves' hyperthyroidism. Source material: blood. The chain has TRBV5-1 and TRBJ2-6; tentatively, D is TRBD1 (5 bases). The DNA for the CDR3 is TGCGCCACCAGGGCGAGCTCTGGGGCCAACGTCCTGACTTTC. This sequence encodes CATRASSGANVLTF.